The TCR beta chain under discussion was sequenced for a study of beta chain features in type 1 diabetes. The whole isolated RNA underwent reverse transcription, so sequencing captured expressed TCRB transcripts. Here immunoSEQ multiplex PCR was the method, and the copy in TCRdb shows in-frame clones only, minus some. The data show 200,000 to 250,000 clones, roughly 30% seen once. A remark on this clone: The antigen is undetermined.

Overall study results and limits: Relative to healthy donors, patients appeared to have naive, central memory and Treg TCRB repertoires that were more similar. Shorter TCRB CDR3s, moderately but significantly so, were found in Type 1 diabetes patients in all four CD4+ subsets. Since sequencing was performed on cDNA, cells with high TCR expression could be over-represented.

Trimming took 4 bases from V and 4 from J, leaving 16 bases between them. The CDR3 extends over 15 amino acids. The germline CDR1 and CDR2 sequences are SEHNR and FQNEAQ (reference sequence). In total, each donor contributed a single heparinised blood draw that averaged around 100 mL. Sequenced: central memory CD4+ T cells from blood. The chain combines TRBV7-9 with TRBJ1-1, with a possible D match to TRBD1 (6 bases). The clonotype was recovered from a man younger than 40 in good health. The CDR3, as DNA: TGTGCCAGCAGCTCCCCCAGGGGATTTCCCACTGAAGCTTTCTTT. Encoded protein: CASSSPRGFPTEAFF.